This T cell receptor (beta chain) was found in a study of cytomegalovirus exposure and HLA in healthy donors. Study-wide results and limits: Prior analysis indicated that the majority of TCR beta V segments exhibited productivity approximately 87% or approximately 30% of the time. When analyzed later, a missense DCLRE1C variant was found to be linked to TCR beta V- and J-gene trimming.

V lost 0 bases and J 3 bases, leaving 15 bases between the germline ends. Germline lookup yields CDR1 SGHTS and CDR2 YDEGEE. The CDR3 extends over 16 amino acids. PCR primers comprised 60 Vbeta and 13 Jbeta primers. TCRdb's copy holds only in-frame clones and misses some; the assay was immunoSEQ multiplex PCR. The table has some 160,000 clones, around 77% seen once. About this clone itself: Its antigen is not known.

The TCR comes from a woman in her thirties in good health and CMV-seronegative. This chain links TRBV5-8 with TRBJ1-2; the D is unclear. Sequences were obtained from PBMCs. DNA for the CDR3: TGTGCCAGCAGCTTGGGTGGTGGACTCACCTACTATGGCTACACCTTC. This translates into CASSLGGGLTYYGYTF. Complete variable domain (other parts from reference TRBV5-8 and TRBJ1-2): EAGVTQSPTHLIKTRGQQATLRCSPISGHTSVYWYQQALGLGLQFLLWYDEGEERNRGNFPPRFSGRQFPNYSSELNVNALELEDSALYLCASSLGGGLTYYGYTFGSGTRLTVV.